This is a list of T cell receptor beta chains from one sample in a study of blood T cell repertoires in COVID-19. Sequenced by immunoSEQ multiplex PCR; TCRdb stores in-frame clones only, minus some. The sample includes 250,000 to 350,000 clones, 80% to 90% of them seen just once. Sequences were obtained from PBMCs or T cells enriched from blood (not recorded which). The receptors stem from a woman aged 18-30 years who had recovered from COVID-19. The CDR3 runs from the conserved cysteine through the conserved F or W. The D gene is left open where the match is weak. Some rows have no size entry. The others give once, few or many, or a class for an expanded clone.

D	size	J	V	CDR3	DNA
TRBD2	.	TRBJ2-3	TRBV18	CASSPLLAELTDTQYF	TGTGCCAGCTCACCACTCCTAGCGGAACTCACAGATACGCAGTATTTT
TRBD1	.	TRBJ2-3	TRBV6-1	CASSDLSGTDSTDTQYF	TGTGCCAGCAGTGACCTCTCCGGGACAGATAGCACAGATACGCAGTATTTT
TRBD1	.	TRBJ1-6	TRBV28	CASTPQTGGWSPLHF	TGTGCCAGCACCCCCCAGACAGGGGGATGGTCACCCCTCCACTTT
TRBD2	once	TRBJ2-3	TRBV25-1	CASSAGLAGARGKQYF	TGTGCCAGCAGTGCGGGACTAGCTGGGGCAAGAGGGAAGCAGTATTTT
.	once	TRBJ1-2	TRBV7-9	CASSRTDPRTDYGYTF	TGTGCCAGCAGCCGTACCGACCCCCGGACAGACTATGGCTACACCTTC
.	.	TRBJ2-3	TRBV6-5	CASTVGGATDTQYF	TGTGCCAGCACCGTGGGGGGTGCCACAGATACGCAGTATTTT
TRBD2	.	TRBJ2-3	TRBV2	CASIQLAGSDTQYF	TGTGCCAGCATTCAACTAGCGGGGTCCGATACGCAGTATTTT
TRBD1	.	TRBJ1-1	TRBV12-3/TRBV12-4	CASSRQGGTEAFF	TGTGCCAGCAGTCGACAGGGGGGGACTGAAGCTTTCTTT
TRBD1	.	TRBJ1-5	TRBV27	CASGLLTGIYSNQPQHF	TGTGCCAGCGGACTCCTGACAGGGATCTATAGCAATCAGCCCCAGCATTTT
.	.	TRBJ1-2	TRBV14	CASSRGHQTWGYTF	TGTGCCAGCAGTCGAGGTCACCAAACGTGGGGCTACACCTTC
.	.	TRBJ1-5	TRBV3-1/TRBV3-2	CASSPGGGNQPQHF	TGTGCCAGCAGCCCCGGTGGTGGCAATCAGCCCCAGCATTTT
TRBD1	.	TRBJ2-2	TRBV5-1	CASSSSITGATGELFF	TGCGCCAGCAGCTCCTCGATTACAGGGGCCACCGGGGAGCTGTTTTTT
TRBD1	.	TRBJ2-7	TRBV11-2	CASSPDRYTYEQYF	TGTGCCAGCAGCCCGGACAGGTATACCTACGAGCAGTACTTC
.	.	TRBJ1-1	TRBV11-2	CASKKGEYTEAFF	TGTGCCAGCAAGAAGGGGGAGTACACTGAAGCTTTCTTT
TRBD1	.	TRBJ1-1	TRBV29-1	CSVEARTGVNTEAFF	TGCAGCGTTGAAGCTAGGACAGGGGTGAACACTGAAGCTTTCTTT
.	.	TRBJ2-5	TRBV5-1	CASSFGSGETQYF	TGCGCCAGCAGCTTCGGTAGCGGTGAGACCCAGTACTTC
.	once	TRBJ1-1	TRBV11-2	CASSLSLNTEAFF	TGTGCCAGCAGCTTATCGTTGAACACTGAAGCTTTCTTT
TRBD1	.	TRBJ1-1	TRBV2	CASREQGMNTEAFF	TGTGCCAGCAGAGAACAGGGGATGAACACTGAAGCTTTCTTT
.	.	TRBJ2-2	TRBV7-2	CASSLTGNTGELFF	TGTGCCAGCAGCTTAACGGGGAACACCGGGGAGCTGTTTTTT
.	.	TRBJ1-5	TRBV12-3/TRBV12-4	CASSLGTDQPQHF	TGTGCCAGCAGTTTAGGTACAGATCAGCCCCAGCATTTT
TRBD2	.	TRBJ2-1	TRBV18	CASSPLAGVSYNEQFF	TGTGCCAGCTCACCCCTAGCGGGGGTCTCCTACAATGAGCAGTTCTTC
.	.	TRBJ2-1	TRBV5-4	CASGSTVNNEQFF	TGTGCCAGCGGTTCGACTGTCAACAATGAGCAGTTCTTC
.	few	TRBJ1-3	TRBV30	CAWSTGGSGGNTIYF	TGTGCCTGGAGTACGGGGGGCTCGGGTGGAAACACCATATATTTT
TRBD1	once	TRBJ1-1	TRBV19	CATEGWDSYMNTEAFF	TGTGCCACCGAGGGGTGGGACAGCTACATGAACACTGAAGCTTTCTTT
TRBD1	.	TRBJ1-1	TRBV5-1	CASSLVGTGKEAFF	TGCGCCAGCAGCTTGGTGGGGACAGGGAAAGAAGCTTTCTTT
TRBD2	.	TRBJ2-7	TRBV10-3	CAISERRGVDSYEQYF	TGTGCCATCAGTGAGCGGCGGGGGGTCGACTCCTACGAGCAGTACTTC
TRBD1	.	TRBJ1-5	TRBV10-3	CAISEPGTGDNQPQHF	TGTGCCATCAGTGAGCCCGGGACAGGCGATAATCAGCCCCAGCATTTT
.	.	TRBJ2-2	TRBV9	CASSVVHGNTGELFF	TGTGCCAGCAGCGTAGTCCACGGTAACACCGGGGAGCTGTTTTTT
TRBD2	.	TRBJ2-1	TRBV24-1	CATSLGGGEQFF	TGTGCCACCAGCCTGGGGGGGGGTGAGCAGTTCTTC
TRBD1	once	TRBJ1-4	TRBV5-1	CASSRAGQDAMEKLFF	TGCGCCAGCAGCCGCGCCGGACAGGATGCCATGGAAAAACTGTTTTTT
.	once	TRBJ2-1	TRBV27	CASSLGAYNEQFF	TGTGCCAGCAGTTTGGGAGCTTACAATGAGCAGTTCTTC
.	.	TRBJ1-1	TRBV5-1	CASSLARVRLNTEAFF	TGCGCCAGCAGCTTGGCCAGGGTTCGCTTGAACACTGAAGCTTTCTTT
TRBD2	.	TRBJ2-5	TRBV19	CASSTSGGETQYF	TGTGCCAGTAGTACCTCCGGGGGGGAGACCCAGTACTTC
TRBD1	once	TRBJ1-5	TRBV19	CASSTQGAAGNQPQHF	TGTGCCAGTAGCACACAGGGGGCCGCGGGAAATCAGCCCCAGCATTTT
.	.	TRBJ1-6	TRBV10-3	CAITGHHNSPLHF	TGTGCCATCACGGGACATCATAATTCACCCCTCCACTTT
.	.	TRBJ1-2	TRBV6-5	CASSRTTGGIGYTF	TGTGCCAGCAGTCGAACCACGGGAGGCATAGGCTACACCTTC
.	.	TRBJ1-1	TRBV11-2	CASSLDLGGVGVNTEAFF	TGTGCCAGCAGCTTAGATCTAGGAGGGGTAGGGGTGAACACTGAAGCTTTCTTT
.	.	TRBJ2-2	TRBV27	CASSFYLGAGTGELFF	TGTGCCAGCAGTTTTTATCTGGGGGCGGGCACCGGGGAGCTGTTTTTT
.	.	TRBJ1-2	TRBV29-1	CSVATRANYGYTF	TGCAGCGTTGCGACTAGGGCTAACTATGGCTACACCTTC
.	.	TRBJ1-5	TRBV21-1	CASSSLGTGGNQPQHF	TGTGCCAGCAGCTCACTCGGGACAGGGGGCAATCAGCCCCAGCATTTT
TRBD1	.	TRBJ1-2	TRBV28	CASSWTGTNYGYTF	TGTGCCAGCAGTTGGACAGGTACTAACTATGGCTACACCTTC
TRBD2	.	TRBJ2-7	TRBV2	CATGLAGGTYEQYF	TGTGCCACTGGACTAGCGGGGGGTACTTACGAGCAGTACTTC
TRBD2	.	TRBJ2-2	TRBV9	CASSVVLGLGAGELFF	TGTGCCAGCAGCGTTGTCCTGGGACTAGGGGCCGGGGAGCTGTTTTTT
TRBD1	.	TRBJ2-2	TRBV19	CATGGFQGAWTGELFF	TGTGCCACCGGTGGGTTCCAGGGGGCGTGGACCGGGGAGCTGTTTTTT
.	.	TRBJ1-2	TRBV5-1	CASKPGPPYGYTF	TGCGCCAGCAAGCCAGGGCCCCCCTATGGCTACACCTTC
TRBD1	few	TRBJ2-1	TRBV5-4	CASSFLGTGGFNEQFF	TGTGCCAGCAGCTTTCTCGGGACAGGGGGATTTAATGAGCAGTTCTTC
.	.	TRBJ1-5	TRBV7-2	CASSLEGPSRGNQPQHF	TGTGCCAGCAGCTTAGAAGGTCCCTCCAGGGGCAATCAGCCCCAGCATTTT
TRBD1	once	TRBJ1-2	TRBV18	CASSRTLTGTVKNYGYTF	TGTGCCAGCTCACGCACACTAACAGGGACAGTGAAAAACTATGGCTACACCTTC
.	.	TRBJ1-4	TRBV2	CASSESGRNEKLFF	TGTGCCAGCAGTGAAAGCGGGCGTAATGAAAAACTGTTTTTT
.	.	TRBJ2-7	TRBV4-1	CASSQGREGGNEQYF	TGCGCCAGCAGCCAAGGGCGCGAGGGGGGGAACGAGCAGTACTTC
TRBD1	.	TRBJ1-5	TRBV28	CASRRQGTDNQPQHF	TGTGCCAGCAGGAGACAGGGGACCGACAATCAGCCCCAGCATTTT
.	.	TRBJ1-2	TRBV4-2	CASSQAPVKGSNYGYTF	TGTGCCAGCAGCCAAGCCCCCGTCAAAGGGAGCAACTATGGCTACACCTTC
.	.	TRBJ1-1	TRBV5-1	CASSSQGGNTEAFF	TGCGCCAGCAGCTCACAAGGGGGGAACACTGAAGCTTTCTTT
TRBD1	.	TRBJ1-6	TRBV6-5	CASSSGTGGSPLHF	TGTGCCAGCAGCTCCGGCACAGGGGGCTCACCCCTCCACTTT
.	many	TRBJ2-2	TRBV11-3	CASREGDGELFF	TGTGCCAGCAGGGAAGGGGACGGGGAGCTGTTTTTT
.	once	TRBJ1-5	TRBV6-5	CASSYGPPNQPQHF	TGTGCCAGCAGTTACGGGCCTCCTAATCAGCCCCAGCATTTT
.	.	TRBJ2-6	TRBV9	CASSVQGLEGVLTF	TGTGCCAGCAGCGTTCAGGGGCTTGAGGGCGTCCTGACTTTC
.	.	TRBJ1-1	TRBV12-3/TRBV12-4	CASSLAQGTEAFF	TGTGCCAGCAGTTTAGCGCAGGGGACTGAAGCTTTCTTT
TRBD2	.	TRBJ2-1	TRBV14	CASSLRSSGGLLDEQFF	TGTGCCAGCAGCCTTAGATCTAGCGGTGGGCTCTTAGATGAGCAGTTCTTC
TRBD1	.	TRBJ2-5	TRBV5-4	CASSSGGLETQYF	TGTGCCAGCAGCTCAGGGGGTTTGGAGACCCAGTACTTC